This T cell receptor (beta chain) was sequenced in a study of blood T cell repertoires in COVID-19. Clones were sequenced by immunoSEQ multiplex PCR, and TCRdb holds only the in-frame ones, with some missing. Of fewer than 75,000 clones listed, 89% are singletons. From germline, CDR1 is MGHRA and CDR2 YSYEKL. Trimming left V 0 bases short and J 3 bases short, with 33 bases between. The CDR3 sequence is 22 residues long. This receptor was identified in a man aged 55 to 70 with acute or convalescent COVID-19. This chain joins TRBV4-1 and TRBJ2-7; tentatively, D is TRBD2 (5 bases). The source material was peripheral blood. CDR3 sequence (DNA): TGCGCCAGCAGCCAAGAGGCCCTGAGAGGGAAGCTTGGAACAGCAGCCAACTACGAGCAGTACTTC. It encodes CASSQEALRGKLGTAANYEQYF.